The 3 T cell receptor beta chains reported below all come from one sample, sequenced in a study of T cells in Graves' hyperthyroidism and ophthalmopathy. RNA transcripts were the template for amplifying TCR beta CDR3 regions. An initial round of RT-PCR targeting the TCR CDR3 relied on the HTBI primer set. Using its own MiXCR run on the multiplex PCR reads, TCRdb lists one record per CDR3 protein. The repertoire includes 550,000 to 650,000 distinct CDR3 sequences, 12% to 15% of them detected once, and around 14% sits in the top ten. Sequencing was carried out using blood. All receptors derive from a woman in her forties with Graves' hyperthyroidism.

This clonotype appeared once. This sequence joins TRBV5-4 and TRBJ2-1, with 16 bases aligning to TRBD2. CDR3 size: 18 residues. Germline CDR1 and CDR2: SGHNT and YYREEE (reference sequence). V was pared by 5 bases and J by 0 bases, with 5 bases of the junction left unmatched. CDR3 protein: CASREGLAGGSSYNEQFF. The CDR3 nucleotides read TGTGCCAGCAGGGAGGGACTAGCGGGAGGGAGCTCCTACAATGAGCAGTTCTTC.

This clonotype was detected many times. A read error may produce the germline difference seen at one junction end. J is TRBJ1-1 and V is TRBV6-1; TRBD1 might be the D (6 bases). The germline V gene encodes CDR1 MNHNS and CDR2 SASEGT. The CDR3 is 14 residues long. The CDR3 region is CASSLDSLNTEAFF. The CDR3 DNA reads TGCGCCAGCAGCTTGGACAGCTTGAACACTGAAGCTTTCTTT.

This clonotype appeared a few times. The chain combines TRBV30 with TRBJ2-3; D is unresolved. The germline V gene encodes CDR1 GTSNPN and CDR2 SVGIG (reference sequence). V was cut by 5 bases and J by 5 bases, with 17 bases left in between. This CDR3 region has 14 residues. The CDR3 spells CAWVKQDVIDTQYF. The CDR3 DNA reads TGTGCCTGGGTGAAGCAGGACGTGATAGATACGCAGTATTTT.